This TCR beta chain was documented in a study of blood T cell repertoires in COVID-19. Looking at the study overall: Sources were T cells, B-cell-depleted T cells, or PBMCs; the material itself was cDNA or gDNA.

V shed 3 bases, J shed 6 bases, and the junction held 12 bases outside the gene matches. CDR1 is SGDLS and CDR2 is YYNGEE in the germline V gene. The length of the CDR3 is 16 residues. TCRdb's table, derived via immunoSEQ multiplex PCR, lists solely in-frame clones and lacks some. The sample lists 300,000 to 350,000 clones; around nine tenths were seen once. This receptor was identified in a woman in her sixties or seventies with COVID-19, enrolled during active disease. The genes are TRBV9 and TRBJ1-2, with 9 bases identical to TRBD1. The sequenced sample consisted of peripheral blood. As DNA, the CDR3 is TGTGCCAGCAGCGCCCATTTACAGGGGGCAAGGGATGGCTACACCTTC. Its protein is CASSAHLQGARDGYTF.